The clone carrying this T cell receptor (beta chain) was observed a handful of times. The CDR3 has 14 residues. The germline gives CDR1 SGHTA, CDR2 FQGNSA. V gave up 4 bases and J gave up 0 bases, with 9 bases separating them. Libraries were prepared by immunoSEQ multiplex PCR; TCRdb keeps only in-frame clonotypes and omits some of them. This sample has some 130,000 clones, with 70% to 80% found just once. This sample stems from a study of blood T cell repertoires in COVID-19. The TCR comes from a woman of 80 years or more with acute or convalescent COVID-19. The source material was peripheral blood. V and J are TRBV7-2 and TRBJ1-1; D is unresolved. CDR3 nucleotides: TGTGCCAGCAGCTCCCTCGGGTTGAACACTGAAGCTTTCTTT. It specifies CASSSLGLNTEAFF.